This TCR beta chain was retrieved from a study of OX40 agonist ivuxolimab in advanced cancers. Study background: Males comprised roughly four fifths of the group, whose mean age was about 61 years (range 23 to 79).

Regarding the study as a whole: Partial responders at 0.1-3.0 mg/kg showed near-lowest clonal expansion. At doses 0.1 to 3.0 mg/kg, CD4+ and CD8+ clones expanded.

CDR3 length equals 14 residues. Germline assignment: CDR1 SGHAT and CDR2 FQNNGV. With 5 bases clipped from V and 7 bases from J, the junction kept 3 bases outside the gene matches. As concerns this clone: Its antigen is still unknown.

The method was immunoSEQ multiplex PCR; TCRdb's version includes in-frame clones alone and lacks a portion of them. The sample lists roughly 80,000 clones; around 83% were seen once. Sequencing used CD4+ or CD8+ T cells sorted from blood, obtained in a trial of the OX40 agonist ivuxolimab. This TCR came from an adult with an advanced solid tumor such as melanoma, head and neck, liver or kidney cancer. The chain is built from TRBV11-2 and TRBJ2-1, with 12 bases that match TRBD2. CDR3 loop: CASSAGLAGNEQFF. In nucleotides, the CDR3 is TGTGCCAGCAGCGCCGGACTAGCGGGAAATGAGCAGTTCTTC.